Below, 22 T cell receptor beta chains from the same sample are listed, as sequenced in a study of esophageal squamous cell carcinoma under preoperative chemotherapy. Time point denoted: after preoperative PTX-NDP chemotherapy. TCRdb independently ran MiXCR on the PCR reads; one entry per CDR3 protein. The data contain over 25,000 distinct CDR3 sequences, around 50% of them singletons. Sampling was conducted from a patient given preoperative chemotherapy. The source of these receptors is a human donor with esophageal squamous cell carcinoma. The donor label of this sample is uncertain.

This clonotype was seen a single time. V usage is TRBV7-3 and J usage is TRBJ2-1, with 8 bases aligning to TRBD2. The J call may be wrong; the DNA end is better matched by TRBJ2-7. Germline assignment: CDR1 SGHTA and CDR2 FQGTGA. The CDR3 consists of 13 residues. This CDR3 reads CASSLMVAGGQYF. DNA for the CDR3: TGTGCCAGCAGCTTAATGGTTGCGGGGGGGCAGTACTTC.

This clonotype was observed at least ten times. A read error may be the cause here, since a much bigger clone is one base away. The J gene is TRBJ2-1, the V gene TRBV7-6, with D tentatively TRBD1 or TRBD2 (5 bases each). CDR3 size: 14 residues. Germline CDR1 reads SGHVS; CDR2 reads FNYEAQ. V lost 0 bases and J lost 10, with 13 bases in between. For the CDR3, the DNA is TGTGCCAGCAGCTTAGCTCGGGGCTCCTACGAGCAGTTCTTC. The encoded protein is CASSLARGSYEQFF.

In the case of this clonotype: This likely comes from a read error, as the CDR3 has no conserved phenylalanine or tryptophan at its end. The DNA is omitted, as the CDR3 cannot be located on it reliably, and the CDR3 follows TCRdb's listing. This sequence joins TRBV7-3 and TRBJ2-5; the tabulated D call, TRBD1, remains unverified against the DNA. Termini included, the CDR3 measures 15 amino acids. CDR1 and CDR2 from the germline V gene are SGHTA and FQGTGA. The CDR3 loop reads CASSLLGGSQETQLS.

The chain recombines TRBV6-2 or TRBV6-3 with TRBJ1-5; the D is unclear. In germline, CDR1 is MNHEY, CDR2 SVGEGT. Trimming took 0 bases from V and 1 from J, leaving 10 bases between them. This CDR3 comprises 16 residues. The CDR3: CASSYSTGTSNQPQHF. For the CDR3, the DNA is TGTGCCAGCAGTTACTCGACGGGAACCAGCAATCAGCCCCAGCATTTT.

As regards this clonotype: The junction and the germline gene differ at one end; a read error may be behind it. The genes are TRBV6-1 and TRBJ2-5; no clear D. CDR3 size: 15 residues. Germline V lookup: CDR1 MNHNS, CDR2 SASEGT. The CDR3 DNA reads TGTGCCAGCAAGGTTGGAGAGGCCACGCAAGAGACCCAGTACTTT. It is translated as CASKVGEATQETQYF.

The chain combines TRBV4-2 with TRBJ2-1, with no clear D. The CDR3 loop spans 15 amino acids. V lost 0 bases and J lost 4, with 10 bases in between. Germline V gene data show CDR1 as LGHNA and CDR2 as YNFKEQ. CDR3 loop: CASSQEELLYNEQFF. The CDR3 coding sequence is TGTGCCAGCAGCCAAGAAGAGCTTTTATACAATGAGCAGTTCTTC.

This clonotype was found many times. Here the CDR3 reads CASSLMRETIYEQYF. The CDR3 nucleotides are TGTGCCAGCAGCTTGATGCGGGAGACAATCTACGAGCAGTACTTC. The chain recombines TRBV7-2 with TRBJ2-5; 7 bases match TRBD2. The J call may be faulty, since TRBJ2-7 better matches the DNA end. The CDR3 runs to 15 residues. Germline V lookup: CDR1 SGHTA, CDR2 FQGNSA.

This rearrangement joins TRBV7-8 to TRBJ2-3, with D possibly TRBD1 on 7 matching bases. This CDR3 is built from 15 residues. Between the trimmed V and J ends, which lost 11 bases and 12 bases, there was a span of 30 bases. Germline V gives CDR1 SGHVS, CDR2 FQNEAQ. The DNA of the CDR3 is TGTGCCGCGGGGTTAGGGGGCCGCGGCCCAGAGACCCAGTATTTT. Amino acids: CAAGLGGRGPETQYF.

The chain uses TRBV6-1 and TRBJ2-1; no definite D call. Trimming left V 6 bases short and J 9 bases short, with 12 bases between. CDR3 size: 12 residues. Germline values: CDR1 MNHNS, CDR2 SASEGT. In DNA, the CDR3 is TGTGCCAGCAGGGTGGGGTACGGTGAGCAGTTCTTC. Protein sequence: CASRVGYGEQFF.

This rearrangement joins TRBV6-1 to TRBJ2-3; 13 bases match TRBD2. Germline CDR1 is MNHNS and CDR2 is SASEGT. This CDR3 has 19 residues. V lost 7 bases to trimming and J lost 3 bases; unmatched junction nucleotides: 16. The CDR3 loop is CASTQGERTSGSLTDTQYF. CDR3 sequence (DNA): TGTGCCAGCACCCAAGGAGAAAGGACTAGCGGGAGTTTGACAGATACGCAGTATTTT.

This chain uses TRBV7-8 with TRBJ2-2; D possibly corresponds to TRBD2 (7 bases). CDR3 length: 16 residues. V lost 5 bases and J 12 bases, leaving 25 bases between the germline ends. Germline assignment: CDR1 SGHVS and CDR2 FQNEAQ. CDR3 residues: CASSRLGGVNTGKLFF. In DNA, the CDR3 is TGTGCCAGCAGCCGCCTAGGGGGGGTAAACACAGGGAAGCTGTTTTTT.

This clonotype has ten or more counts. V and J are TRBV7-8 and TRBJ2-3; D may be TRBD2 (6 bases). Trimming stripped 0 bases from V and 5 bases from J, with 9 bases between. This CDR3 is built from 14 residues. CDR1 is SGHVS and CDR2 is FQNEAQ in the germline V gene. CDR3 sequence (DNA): TGTGCCAGCAGCTTAGCGGGAGGCCAAGATACGCAGTATTTT. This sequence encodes CASSLAGGQDTQYF.

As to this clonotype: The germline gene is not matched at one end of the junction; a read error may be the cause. The CDR3 coding sequence is TGTGGCAGCAGCTCGGGGATGTGGGCCTCAGATACGCAGTATTTC. Protein sequence: CGSSSGMWASDTQYF. The rearrangement links TRBV7-2 to TRBJ2-3, with D tentatively TRBD2 (5 bases). The germline V gene encodes CDR1 SGHTA and CDR2 FQGNSA. The CDR3 covers 15 residues. The variable domain in full, with the rest retrieved from reference TRBV7-2 and TRBJ2-3, is GAGVSQSPSNKVTEKGKDVELRCDPISGHTALYWYRQSLGQGLEFLIYFQGNSAPDKSGLPSDRFSAERTGGSVSTLTIQRTQQEDSAVYLCGSSSGMWASDTQYFGPGTRLTVL.

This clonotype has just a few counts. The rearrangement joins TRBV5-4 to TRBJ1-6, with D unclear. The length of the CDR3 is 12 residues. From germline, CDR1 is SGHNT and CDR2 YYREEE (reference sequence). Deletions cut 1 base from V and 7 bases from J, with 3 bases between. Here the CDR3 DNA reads TGTGCCAGCAGCTTGAACAATTCACCCCTCCACTTT. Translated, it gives CASSLNNSPLHF.

DNA for the CDR3: TGTGCCAGCAGCCGCAAACCGGGGCTGTGGGCCGAAAACACGCAGTACTTC. Its protein product is CASSRKPGLWAENTQYF. The genes are TRBV7-3 and TRBJ2-4; tentatively, D is TRBD1 or TRBD2 (5 bases each). Germline CDR1 and CDR2: SGHTA and FQGTGA. With 5 bases removed from V and 13 bases from J, the gap between germline ends came to 30 bases. The CDR3 has 17 amino acids.

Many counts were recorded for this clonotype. CDR3 residues: CASSLNSFGHEQFF. CDR3 DNA sequence: TGTGCCAGCAGCTTAAATAGCTTTGGGCATGAGCAGTTCTTC. The chain has TRBV11-3 and TRBJ2-1; no definite D call. The CDR3 loop spans 14 amino acids. The V and J ends lost 2 bases and 8 bases respectively, with 13 bases between them. CDR1 and CDR2 from the germline V gene are SGHNT and YENEEA.

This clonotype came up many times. CDR3 in DNA: TGTGCCAGCAGCTCGGGACACTTGAACACTGAAGCTTTCTTT. Translated, it gives CASSSGHLNTEAFF. The V gene is TRBV7-9, the J gene TRBJ1-1, with TRBD1 as a possible D gene (6 bases). Trimming removed 4 bases from V and 0 bases from J, with 9 bases in between. The CDR3 runs 14 residues. CDR1 is SEHNR, CDR2 FQNEAQ, per germline (reference sequence). The full variable domain, with the rest looked up from reference TRBV7-9 and TRBJ1-1, is DTGVSQNPRHKITKRGQNVTFRCDPISEHNRLYWYRQTLGQGPEFLTYFQNEAQLEKSRLLSDRFSAERPKGSFSTLEIQRTEQGDSAMYLCASSSGHLNTEAFFGQGTRLTVV.

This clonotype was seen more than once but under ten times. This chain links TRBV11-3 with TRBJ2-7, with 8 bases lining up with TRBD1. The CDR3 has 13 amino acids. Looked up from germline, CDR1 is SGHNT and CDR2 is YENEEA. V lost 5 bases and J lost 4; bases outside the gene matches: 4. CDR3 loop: CASSPRTGYEQYF. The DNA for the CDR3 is TGTGCCAGCAGCCCCCGGACAGGGTACGAGCAGTACTTC. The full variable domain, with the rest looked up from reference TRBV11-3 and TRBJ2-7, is EAGVVQSPRYKIIEKKQPVAFWCNPISGHNTLYWYLQNLGQGPELLIRYENEEAVDDSQLPKDRFSAERLKGVDSTLKIQPAELGDSAVYLCASSPRTGYEQYFGPGTRLTVT.

This CDR3 reads CASSSSTPLGDQPQHF. The CDR3 nucleotides read TGTGCCAGCAGCTCCTCGACGCCGCTGGGCGATCAGCCCCAGCATTTT. The V gene is TRBV7-9, the J gene TRBJ1-5; D uncertain. V was cut by 4 bases and J by 5 bases, with 18 bases left in between. This CDR3 region has 16 residues. Looked up from germline, CDR1 is SEHNR and CDR2 is FQNEAQ (reference sequence).

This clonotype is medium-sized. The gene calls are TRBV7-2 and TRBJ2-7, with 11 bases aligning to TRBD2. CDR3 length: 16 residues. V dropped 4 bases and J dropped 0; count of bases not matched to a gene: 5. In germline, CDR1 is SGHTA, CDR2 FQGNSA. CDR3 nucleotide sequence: TGTGCCAGCAGCTATTCTAGCGGGGGGAGCTCCTACGAGCAGTACTTC. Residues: CASSYSSGGSSYEQYF.

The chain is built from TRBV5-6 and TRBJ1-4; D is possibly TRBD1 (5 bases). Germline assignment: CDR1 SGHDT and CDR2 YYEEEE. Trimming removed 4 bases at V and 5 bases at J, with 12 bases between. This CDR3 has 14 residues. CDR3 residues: CASSQGLLNEKLFF. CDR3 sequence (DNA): TGTGCCAGCAGCCAGGGACTGTTAAATGAAAAACTGTTTTTT.

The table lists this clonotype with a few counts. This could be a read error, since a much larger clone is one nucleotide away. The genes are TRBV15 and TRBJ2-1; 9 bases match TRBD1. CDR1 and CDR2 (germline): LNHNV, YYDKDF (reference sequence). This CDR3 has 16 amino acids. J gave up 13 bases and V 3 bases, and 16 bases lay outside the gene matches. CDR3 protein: CATSREAGTGWVTQFF. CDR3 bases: TGTGCCACCAGCAGGGAGGCCGGGACAGGGTGGGTGACCCAGTTCTTC.